The 5 T cell receptor beta chains in this list originate from one sample, sequenced in a study of blood T cell repertoires in COVID-19. Using immunoSEQ multiplex PCR, the repertoire was profiled, and TCRdb retains in-frame clones only, with some absent. The table shows 150,000 to 250,000 clones, with about 90% occurring only once. The sequenced material came from PBMCs or T cells enriched from blood (not recorded which). These receptor sequences come from a woman aged 25 to 39 who had recovered from COVID-19.

The rearrangement joins TRBV4-2 to TRBJ2-5; 9 nucleotides agree with TRBD1. V lost 1 base and J lost 2; bases outside the gene matches: 2. The CDR3 length is 15 residues. Looked up from germline, CDR1 is LGHNA and CDR2 is YNFKEQ. CDR3 amino acids: CASSQGQGGQETQYF. In DNA form, the CDR3 reads TGTGCCAGCAGCCAAGGACAGGGGGGACAAGAGACCCAGTACTTC.

The J gene is TRBJ1-6, the V gene TRBV7-3; D gene ambiguous. Per germline, CDR1 SGHTA and CDR2 FQGTGA. V gave up 5 bases and J gave up 10 bases, with 15 bases separating them. The CDR3 length is 14 residues. The CDR3 reads CASSRSPGDSPLHF. For the CDR3, the DNA is TGTGCCAGCAGCCGAAGTCCGGGAGACTCACCCCTCCACTTT.

The V call is TRBV19, the J call TRBJ2-1; 7 nucleotides match TRBD1. CDR3 size: 15 residues. CDR1 is LNHDA and CDR2 is SQIVND in the germline V gene (reference sequence). Trimming cost V 2 bases and J 5 bases; bases outside gene matches: 6. Written as DNA, the CDR3 is TGTGCCAGTAGTATAAGGGGACAGAGAGACAATGAGCAGTTCTTC. Protein sequence: CASSIRGQRDNEQFF.

CDR3 region: CASSLFLGQAHSGNTIYF. DNA of the CDR3: TGTGCCAGCAGCCTTTTTTTAGGACAGGCTCACTCTGGAAACACCATATATTTT. The chain couples TRBV5-5 to TRBJ1-3; TRBD1 matches at 7 bases. Germline-derived CDR1 and CDR2 are SGHKS and YYEKEE (reference sequence). V was clipped by 4 bases and J by 0 bases; unmatched bases: 13. The CDR3 contains 18 residues.

The rearrangement links TRBV5-6 to TRBJ1-3; 7 nucleotides align to TRBD1. CDR3 length: 13 amino acids. Germline CDR1 is SGHDT and CDR2 is YYEEEE. With V trimmed by 10 bases and J by 0 bases, 4 bases remained unmatched. The CDR3 region has the DNA TGTGCCGTGGGGGACAGCTCTGGAAACACCATATATTTT. Translated: CAVGDSSGNTIYF.